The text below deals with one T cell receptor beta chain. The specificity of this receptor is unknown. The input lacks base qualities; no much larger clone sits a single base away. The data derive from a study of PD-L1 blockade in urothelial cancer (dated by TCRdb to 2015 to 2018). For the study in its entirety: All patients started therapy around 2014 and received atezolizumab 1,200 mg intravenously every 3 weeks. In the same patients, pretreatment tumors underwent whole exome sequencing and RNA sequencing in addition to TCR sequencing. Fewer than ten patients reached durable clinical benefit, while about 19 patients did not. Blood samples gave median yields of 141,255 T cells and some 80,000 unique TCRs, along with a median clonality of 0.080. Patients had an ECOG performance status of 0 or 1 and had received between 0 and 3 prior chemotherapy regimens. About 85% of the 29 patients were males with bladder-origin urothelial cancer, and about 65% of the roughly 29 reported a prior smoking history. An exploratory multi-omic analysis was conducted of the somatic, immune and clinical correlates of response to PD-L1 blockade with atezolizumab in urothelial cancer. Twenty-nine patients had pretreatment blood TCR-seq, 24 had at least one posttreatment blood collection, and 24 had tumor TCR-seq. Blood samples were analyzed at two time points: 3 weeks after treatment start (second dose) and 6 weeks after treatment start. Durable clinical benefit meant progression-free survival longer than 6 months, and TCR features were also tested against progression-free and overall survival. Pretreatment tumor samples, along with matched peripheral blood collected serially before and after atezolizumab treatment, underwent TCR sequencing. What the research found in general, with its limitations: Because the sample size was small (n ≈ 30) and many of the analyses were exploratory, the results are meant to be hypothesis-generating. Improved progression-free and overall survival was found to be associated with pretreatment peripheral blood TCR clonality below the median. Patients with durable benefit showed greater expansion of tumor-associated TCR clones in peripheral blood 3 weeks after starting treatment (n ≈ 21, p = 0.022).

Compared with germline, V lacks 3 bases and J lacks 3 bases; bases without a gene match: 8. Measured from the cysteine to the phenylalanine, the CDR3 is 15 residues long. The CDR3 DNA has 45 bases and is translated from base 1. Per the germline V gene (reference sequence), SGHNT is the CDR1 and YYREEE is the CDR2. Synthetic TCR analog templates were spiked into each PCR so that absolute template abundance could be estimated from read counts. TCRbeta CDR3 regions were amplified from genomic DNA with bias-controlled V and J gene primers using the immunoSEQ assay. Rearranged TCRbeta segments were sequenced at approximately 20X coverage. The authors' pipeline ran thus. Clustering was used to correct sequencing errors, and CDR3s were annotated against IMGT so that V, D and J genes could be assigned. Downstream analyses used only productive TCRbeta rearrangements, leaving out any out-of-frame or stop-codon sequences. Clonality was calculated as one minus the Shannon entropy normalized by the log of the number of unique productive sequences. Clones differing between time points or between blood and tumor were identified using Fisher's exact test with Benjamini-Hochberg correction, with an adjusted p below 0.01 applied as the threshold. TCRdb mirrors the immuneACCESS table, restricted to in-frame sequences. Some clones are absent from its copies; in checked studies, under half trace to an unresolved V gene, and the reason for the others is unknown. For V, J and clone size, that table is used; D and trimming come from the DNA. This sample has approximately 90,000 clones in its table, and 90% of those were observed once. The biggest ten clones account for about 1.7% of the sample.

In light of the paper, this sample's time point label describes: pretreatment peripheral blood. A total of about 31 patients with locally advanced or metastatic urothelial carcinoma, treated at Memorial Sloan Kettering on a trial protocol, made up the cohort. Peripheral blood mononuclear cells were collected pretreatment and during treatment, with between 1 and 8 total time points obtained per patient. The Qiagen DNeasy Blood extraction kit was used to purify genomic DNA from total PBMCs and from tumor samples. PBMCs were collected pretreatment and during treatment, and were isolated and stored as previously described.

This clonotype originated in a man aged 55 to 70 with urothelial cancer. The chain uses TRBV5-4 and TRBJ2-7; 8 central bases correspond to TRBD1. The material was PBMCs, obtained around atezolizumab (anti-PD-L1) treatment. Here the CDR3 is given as CASSYGQGSRYEQYF. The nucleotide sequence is TGTGCCAGCAGCTACGGACAGGGAAGTCGCTACGAGCAGTACTTC.